This TCR beta chain was sequenced for a study of shared clonotypes between healthy human individuals. This CDR3 contains 17 residues. Germline values: CDR1 SEHNR, CDR2 FQNEAQ (reference sequence). V dropped 5 bases and J dropped 2; count of bases not matched to a gene: 9. The naive CD8 population came from CD45RO-negative cells selected for CCR7, without terminally differentiated effector memory CD45RA+ cells. Study observations and caveats: On the whole, naive subsets had larger estimated richness than memory subsets had. The study found roughly 5% of naive CD4 clonotypes shared across several donors.

Running of the assay took place at deep level. Assay used: immunoSEQ multiplex PCR; TCRdb lists only in-frame clones, some missing. The sample has some 740,000 clones; more than 85% are singletons. This clone was seen only once. The antigen remains unidentified. This TCR was recovered from a man aged 25 to 45 in good health. This chain uses TRBV7-9 with TRBJ2-5; 12 bases agree with TRBD2. The material sequenced was naive CD8+ T cells sorted from blood. The CDR3 protein is CASSGPGLAGVQETQYF. As DNA, the CDR3 is TGTGCCAGCAGCGGTCCGGGACTAGCGGGTGTACAAGAGACCCAGTACTTC.